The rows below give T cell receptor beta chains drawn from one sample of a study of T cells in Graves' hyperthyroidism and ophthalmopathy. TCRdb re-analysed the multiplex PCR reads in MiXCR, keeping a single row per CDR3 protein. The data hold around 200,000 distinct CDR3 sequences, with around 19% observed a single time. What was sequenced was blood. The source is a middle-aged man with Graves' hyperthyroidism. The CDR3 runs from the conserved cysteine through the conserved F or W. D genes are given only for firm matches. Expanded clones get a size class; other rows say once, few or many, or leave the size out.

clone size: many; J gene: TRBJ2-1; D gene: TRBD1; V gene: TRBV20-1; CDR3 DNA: TGCAGTGCTAGCGAGGACAGGGGGGGATACAATGAGCAGTTCTTC; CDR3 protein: CSASEDRGGYNEQFF
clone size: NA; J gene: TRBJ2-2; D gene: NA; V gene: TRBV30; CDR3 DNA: TGTGCCTGGTCCGCAAGCCGGTACACCGGGGAGCTGTTTTTT; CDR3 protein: CAWSASRYTGELFF
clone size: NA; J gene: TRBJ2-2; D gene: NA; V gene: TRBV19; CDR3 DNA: TGTGCCAGTAGTATCAGAGGTACCGGGGAGCTGTTTTTT; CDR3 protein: CASSIRGTGELFF
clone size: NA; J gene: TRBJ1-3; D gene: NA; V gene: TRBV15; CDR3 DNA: TGTGCCACCAGTCCTGGACAGATCTCTGGAAACACCATATATTTT; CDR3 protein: CATSPGQISGNTIYF
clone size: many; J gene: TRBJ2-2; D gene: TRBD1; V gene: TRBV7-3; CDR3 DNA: TGTGCCAGCAGCTTAATGGGACAGGGGGCAATCGGGGAGCTGTTTTTT; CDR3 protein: CASSLMGQGAIGELFF
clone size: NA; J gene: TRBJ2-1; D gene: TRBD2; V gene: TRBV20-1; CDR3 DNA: TGCAGTGCTAGGGGCGGACAGGGGACTAGCGGGGGGTCCTTCCGTTACAATGAGCAGTTCTTC; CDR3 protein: CSARGGQGTSGGSFRYNEQFF
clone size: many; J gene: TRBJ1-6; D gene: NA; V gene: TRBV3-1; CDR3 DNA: TGTGCCAGCAGCCCCAACCCGAGCTCACCCCTCCACTTT; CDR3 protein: CASSPNPSSPLHF
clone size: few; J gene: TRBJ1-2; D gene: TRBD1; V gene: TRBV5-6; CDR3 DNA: TGTGCCAGCAGCTGGGGGCGACAGGGAATCCTTAAACTATTGGGCTACACCTTC; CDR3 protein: CASSWGRQGILKLLGYTF
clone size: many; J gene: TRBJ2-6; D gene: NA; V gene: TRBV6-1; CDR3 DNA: TGTGCCAGCAGGAGCAGGGATCAGGCTGGGGCCAACGTCCTGACTTTC; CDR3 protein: CASRSRDQAGANVLTF
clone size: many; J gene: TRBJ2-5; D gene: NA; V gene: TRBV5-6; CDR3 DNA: TGTGCCAGCAGCTTGGGGGTGGAGACCCAGTACTTC; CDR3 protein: CASSLGVETQYF
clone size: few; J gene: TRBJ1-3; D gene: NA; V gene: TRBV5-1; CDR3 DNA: TGCGCCAGCAGCTTGGACCAGACTGCCTCTGGAAACACCATATATTTT; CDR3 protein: CASSLDQTASGNTIYF
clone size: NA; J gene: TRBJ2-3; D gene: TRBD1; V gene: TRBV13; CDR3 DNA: TGTGCCAGCAGTGGCGCGGGACAGGGTGAATCAGATACGCAGTATTTT; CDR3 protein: CASSGAGQGESDTQYF
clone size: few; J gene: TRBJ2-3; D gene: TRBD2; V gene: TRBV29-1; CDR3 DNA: TGCAGCGTTGACGCGCTAGCGGAATATGGCACAGATACGCAGTATTTT; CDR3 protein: CSVDALAEYGTDTQYF
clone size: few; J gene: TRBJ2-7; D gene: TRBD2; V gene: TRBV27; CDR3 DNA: TGTGCCAGCAGTCCAGCGGGGTTGCGCTCCTACGAGCAGTACTTC; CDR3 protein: CASSPAGLRSYEQYF